The 15 T cell receptor beta chains below come from one sample, sequenced in a study of post-analysis software for immune sequencing data. Study conclusions and caveats: Compared with controls, patients had more of about five TRBV segments, including TRBV5-6, TRBV5-1 and TRBV20-1.

TCR beta cDNA libraries included unique molecular identifiers. One entry per CDR3 protein, called by TCRdb with MiXCR from the PCR reads. The top ten clones hold around 0.55% of a sample with hundreds of thousands of distinct CDR3 sequences, less than 35% of them seen once. No cognate antigen is known for these TCRs. Material for sequencing was blood. These receptor sequences come from a girl under 18 with multiple sclerosis.

The sample holds a few counts of this clonotype. This rearrangement joins TRBV20-1 to TRBJ1-2; D gene ambiguous. Deletions cut 4 bases from V and 0 bases from J, with 18 bases between. CDR3 length: 16 residues. The V gene's germline CDR1 is DFQATT and CDR2 SNEGSKA (reference sequence). The DNA of the CDR3 is TGCAGTGCTACAGAGCCCTATCCGGCTCCTAACTATGGCTACACCTTC. Translation: CSATEPYPAPNYGYTF.

This chain links TRBV6-1 with TRBJ2-2; no firm D call. V was pared by 10 bases and J by 5 bases, with 14 bases between. Germline V gene lookup returns CDR1 MNHNS and CDR2 SASEGT. CDR3 length equals 13 residues. The chain's CDR3 is CATRPKRTGELFF. Here the CDR3 DNA reads TGTGCCACCAGGCCTAAAAGGACCGGGGAGCTGTTTTTT.

This clonotype was counted between two and nine times. The rearrangement uses TRBV15 and TRBJ1-5; D is ambiguous. CDR1 and CDR2 (germline): LNHNV, YYDKDF (reference sequence). The CDR3 is made up of 16 amino acids. V was pared by 0 bases and J by 7 bases, with 16 bases between. The CDR3 here is CATSRDYLVRVQPQHF. Written as DNA, the CDR3 is TGTGCCACCAGCAGAGATTACCTCGTAAGGGTCCAGCCCCAGCATTTT.

This clonotype was picked up one time. CDR3 sequence: CANKMEGQGYYEQYF. The CDR3 DNA reads as TGTGCCAACAAGATGGAGGGACAGGGATACTACGAGCAGTACTTC. The V gene is TRBV2, the J gene TRBJ2-7; 9 nucleotides line up with TRBD1. Germline loops: CDR1 SNHLY, CDR2 FYNNEI. CDR3 length equals 15 residues. After removal of 10 bases from V and 3 bases from J, the junction contained 13 bases not matched to a gene.

The V call is TRBV6-6, the J call TRBJ2-7; D possibly matches TRBD1 or TRBD2 (5 bases each). Deletions cut 7 bases from V and 7 bases from J, with 20 bases between. This CDR3 has 14 amino acids. CDR1 and CDR2 from the germline V gene are MNHNY and SVGAGI (reference sequence). The CDR3 loop is CASTSGDLNDEQYF. The DNA of the CDR3 is TGTGCCAGCACCTCCGGGGACCTCAACGATGAGCAGTACTTC.

The genes are TRBV6-5 and TRBJ1-4; D not resolved. Germline CDR1 MNHEY, CDR2 SVGAGI. V was shortened by 8 bases and J by 8 bases, with 18 bases between the two germline ends. The CDR3 extends over 14 amino acids. CDR3 sequence reads: CASHRGLVGEKLFF. The CDR3 region has the DNA TGTGCCAGCCACCGGGGTTTAGTTGGAGAAAAACTGTTTTTT.

This chain uses TRBV10-1 with TRBJ2-5; 10 bases match TRBD2. Germline CDR1 reads WNHNN; CDR2 reads SYGVQD (reference sequence). The CDR3 length is 15 residues. J lost 2 bases, V lost 5 bases, and 5 bases had no gene match. The CDR3 bases are TGCGCCAGCAGTCCCACTAGCGGGATTCAAGAGACCCAGTACTTC. Translating it yields CASSPTSGIQETQYF.

This clonotype occurred a few times. The chain links TRBV9 to TRBJ2-1, with TRBD1 as a possible D gene (8 bases). This CDR3 has 14 amino acids. Trimming removed 4 bases from V and 7 bases from J, with 15 bases in between. CDR1 SGDLS and CDR2 YYNGEE come from the germline V gene. The CDR3 nucleotides are TGTGCCAGCAGCACAGGGGGGGGACGAAATGAGCAGTTCTTC. Its protein is CASSTGGGRNEQFF.

The sample holds a few counts of this clonotype. The chain uses TRBV29-1 and TRBJ1-4, with 8 bases matching TRBD1. V dropped 4 bases and J dropped 7; count of bases not matched to a gene: 14. CDR3 length: 16 amino acids. Germline V lookup: CDR1 SQVTM, CDR2 ANQGSEA. The CDR3 DNA follows: TGCAGCGTTGGTCTTCGCGCAGGGGGCATAGGTGAAAAACTGTTTTTT. Amino acids: CSVGLRAGGIGEKLFF.

The chain has TRBV5-5 and TRBJ2-5; D is ambiguous. Germline CDR1 is SGHKS and CDR2 is YYEKEE (reference sequence). V was trimmed by 1 base and J by 2 bases, leaving 9 bases between them. This CDR3 is built from 14 residues. The CDR3 reads CASSLLTAQETQYF. The CDR3 DNA reads TGTGCCAGCAGCTTGTTAACAGCACAAGAGACCCAGTACTTC.

Concerning this clonotype: This may be a read error, as it is one base from a much larger clone. The chain combines TRBV5-1 with TRBJ2-7, with 7 bases matching TRBD2. This CDR3 has 14 residues. J gave up 0 bases and V 3 bases, and 3 bases lay outside the gene matches. Germline CDR1 is SGHRS and CDR2 is YFSETQ. In nucleotides, the CDR3 is TGCGCCAGCAGCTGGGAGGGATCCTCCTACGAGCAGTACTTC. Translating gives CASSWEGSSYEQYF.

The rearrangement links TRBV10-3 to TRBJ2-2; tentative D call: TRBD1 (6 bases). This CDR3 has 14 residues. From germline, CDR1 is ENHRY and CDR2 SYGVKD. V was shortened by 6 bases and J by 5 bases, with 13 bases between the two germline ends. CDR3 amino acids: CAIRTTGLTGELFF. In nucleotides, the CDR3 is TGTGCCATCAGGACCACAGGGCTGACCGGGGAGCTGTTTTTT.

This clonotype has only a few counts. V gene TRBV5-1 combines with J gene TRBJ2-1, with a weak D call TRBD1 (6 bases). The germline V gene encodes CDR1 SGHRS and CDR2 YFSETQ. Trimming shortened V by 4 bases and J by 4 bases, and 12 bases separated the two germline ends. This CDR3 region has 14 residues. The CDR3 region has the DNA TGCGCCAGCAGCATAGAGGGGGTTTACAATGAGCAGTTCTTC. It is translated as CASSIEGVYNEQFF.

This chain links TRBV7-2 with TRBJ2-7, with unresolved D. The CDR3 has 15 amino acids. The germline V and J ends were trimmed by 5 bases and 0 bases, with 14 bases remaining between them. The V gene's germline CDR1 is SGHTA and CDR2 FQGNSA. CDR3 protein: CASSPVGTASYEQYF. The CDR3 DNA is TGTGCCAGCAGCCCGGTCGGCACAGCCTCCTACGAGCAGTACTTC.

V is TRBV28 and J is TRBJ2-1; 12 bases are a match to TRBD2. V was pared by 6 bases and J by 6 bases, with 9 bases of the junction left unmatched. This CDR3 is 16 amino acids long. CDR1 is MDHEN and CDR2 is SYDVKM in the germline V gene. The CDR3 reads CASREAGGLAGNEQFF. Here the CDR3 DNA reads TGTGCCAGCAGAGAGGCAGGGGGACTAGCGGGCAATGAGCAGTTCTTC.